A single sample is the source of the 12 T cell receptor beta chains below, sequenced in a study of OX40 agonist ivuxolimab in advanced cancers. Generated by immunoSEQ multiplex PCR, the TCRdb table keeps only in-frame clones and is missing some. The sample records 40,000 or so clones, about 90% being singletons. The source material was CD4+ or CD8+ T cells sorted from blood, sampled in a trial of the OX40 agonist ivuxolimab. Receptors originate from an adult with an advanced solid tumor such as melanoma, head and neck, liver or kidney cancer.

This CDR3 reads CASSLGAGPEQYF. The CDR3 DNA is TGTGCCAGCAGCTTGGGCGCAGGGCCCGAGCAGTACTTC. The V call is TRBV5-4, the J call TRBJ2-7; a possible D gene is TRBD1 (5 bases). V was shortened by 0 bases and J by 6 bases, with 10 bases between the two germline ends. The CDR3 has 13 amino acids. In germline, CDR1 is SGHNT, CDR2 YYREEE (reference sequence).

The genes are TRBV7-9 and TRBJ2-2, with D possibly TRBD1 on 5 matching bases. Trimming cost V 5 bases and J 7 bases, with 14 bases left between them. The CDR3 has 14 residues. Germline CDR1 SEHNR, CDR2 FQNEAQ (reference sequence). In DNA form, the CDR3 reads TGTGCCAGCAGCCTTAATCAGGGCCACGGGGAGCTGTTTTTT. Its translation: CASSLNQGHGELFF.

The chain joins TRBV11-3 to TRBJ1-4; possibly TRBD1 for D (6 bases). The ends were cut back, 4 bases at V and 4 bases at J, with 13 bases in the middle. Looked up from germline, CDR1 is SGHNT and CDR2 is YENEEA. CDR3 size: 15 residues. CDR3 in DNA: TGTGCCAGCAGCTCCCGACAGGACCTTAATGAAAAACTGTTTTTT. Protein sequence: CASSSRQDLNEKLFF.

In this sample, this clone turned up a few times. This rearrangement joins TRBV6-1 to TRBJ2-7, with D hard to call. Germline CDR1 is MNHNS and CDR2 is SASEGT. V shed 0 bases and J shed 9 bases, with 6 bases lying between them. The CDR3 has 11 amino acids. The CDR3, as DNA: TGTGCCAGCAGTGAAGCGGCAGGGCAGTACTTC. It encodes CASSEAAGQYF.

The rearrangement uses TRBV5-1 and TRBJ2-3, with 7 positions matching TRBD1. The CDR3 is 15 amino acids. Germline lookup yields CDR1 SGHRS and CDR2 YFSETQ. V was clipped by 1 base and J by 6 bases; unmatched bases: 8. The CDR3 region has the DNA TGCGCCAGCAGCTTGTATGGCAGGGGGAAGGATACGCAGTATTTT. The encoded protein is CASSLYGRGKDTQYF.

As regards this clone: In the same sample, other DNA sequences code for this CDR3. The CDR3 DNA follows: TGTGCCAGCAGCCCCCAGGGGGCTGCCGAAGCTTTCTTT. Translating it yields CASSPQGAAEAFF. This chain uses TRBV9 with TRBJ1-1; 8 positions agree with TRBD1. Germline assignment: CDR1 SGDLS and CDR2 YYNGEE. This CDR3 comprises 13 residues. After removal of 4 bases from V and 8 bases from J, the junction contained 7 bases not matched to a gene.

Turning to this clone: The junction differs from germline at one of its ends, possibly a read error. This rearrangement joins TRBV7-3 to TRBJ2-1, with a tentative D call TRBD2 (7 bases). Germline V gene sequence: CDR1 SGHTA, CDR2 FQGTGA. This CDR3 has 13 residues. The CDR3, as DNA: TGTGCCAGCAGCTCCCAAGGGGGGGGACCCCCTCTCTTC. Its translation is CASSSQGGGPPLF. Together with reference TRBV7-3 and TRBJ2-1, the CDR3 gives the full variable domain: GAGVSQTPSNKVTEKGKYVELRCDPISGHTALYWYRQSLGQGPEFLIYFQGTGAADDSGLPNDRFFAVRPEGSVSTLKIQRTERGDSAVYLCASSSQGGGPPLFGPGTRLTVL.

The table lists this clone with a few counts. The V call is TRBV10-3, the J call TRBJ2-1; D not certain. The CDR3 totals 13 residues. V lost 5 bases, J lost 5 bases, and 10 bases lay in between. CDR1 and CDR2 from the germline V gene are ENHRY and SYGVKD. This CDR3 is CAISKPEDNEQFF. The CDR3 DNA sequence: TGTGCCATCAGTAAGCCTGAAGACAATGAGCAGTTCTTC.

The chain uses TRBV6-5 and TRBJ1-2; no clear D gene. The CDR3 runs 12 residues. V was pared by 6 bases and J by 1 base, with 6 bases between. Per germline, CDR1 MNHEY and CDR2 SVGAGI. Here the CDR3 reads CASSPSNYGYTF. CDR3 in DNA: TGTGCCAGCAGCCCGAGTAACTATGGCTACACCTTC.

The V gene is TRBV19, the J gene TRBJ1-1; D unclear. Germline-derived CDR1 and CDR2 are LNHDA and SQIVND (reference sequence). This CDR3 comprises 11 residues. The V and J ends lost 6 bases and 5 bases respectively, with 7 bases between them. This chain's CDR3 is CASRQGTEAFF. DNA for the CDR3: TGTGCCAGTAGGCAAGGGACTGAAGCTTTCTTT. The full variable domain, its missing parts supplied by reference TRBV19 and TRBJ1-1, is DGGITQSPKYLFRKEGQNVTLSCEQNLNHDAMYWYRQDPGQGLRLIYYSQIVNDFQKGDIAEGYSVSREKKESFPLTVTSAQKNPTAFYLCASRQGTEAFFGQGTRLTVV.

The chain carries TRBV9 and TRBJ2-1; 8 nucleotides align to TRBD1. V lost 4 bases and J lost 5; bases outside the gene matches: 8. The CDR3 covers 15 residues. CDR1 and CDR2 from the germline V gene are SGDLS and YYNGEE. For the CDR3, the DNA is TGTGCCAGCAGCTCCGGACAGGGCCCTCACAATGAGCAGTTCTTC. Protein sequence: CASSSGQGPHNEQFF.

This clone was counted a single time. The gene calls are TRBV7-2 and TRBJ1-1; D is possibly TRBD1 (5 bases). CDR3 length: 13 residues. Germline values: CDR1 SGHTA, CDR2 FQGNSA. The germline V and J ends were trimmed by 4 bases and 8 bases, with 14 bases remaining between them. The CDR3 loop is CASSYGGGAEAFF. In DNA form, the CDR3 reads TGTGCCAGCAGCTACGGGGGAGGGGCGGAAGCTTTCTTT. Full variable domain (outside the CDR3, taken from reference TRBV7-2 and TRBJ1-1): GAGVSQSPSNKVTEKGKDVELRCDPISGHTALYWYRQSLGQGLEFLIYFQGNSAPDKSGLPSDRFSAERTGGSVSTLTIQRTQQEDSAVYLCASSYGGGAEAFFGQGTRLTVV.